One T cell receptor (beta chain) is described in this entry. The data were obtained in a study of cytomegalovirus exposure and HLA in healthy donors. Separate from the approximately 720-subject first cohort, the roughly 120-subject validation cohort was the one that the donors belonged to. Clones were sequenced by immunoSEQ multiplex PCR, and TCRdb holds only the in-frame ones, with some missing. The sample shows tens of thousands of clones, 80% to 95% of them seen only once. Germline V gene data show CDR1 as WSHSY and CDR2 as SAAADI. Between the trimmed V and J ends, which lost 2 bases and 6 bases, there was a span of 14 bases. CDR3 size: 15 residues.

The chain joins TRBV10-2 to TRBJ1-5, with D maybe TRBD1 (5 bases). Sequenced: PBMCs. The receptor comes from a woman younger than 45 in good health and CMV-seronegative. The chain's CDR3 is CASSETGQGGQPQHF. DNA of the CDR3: TGCGCCAGCAGTGAGACCGGCCAGGGAGGTCAGCCCCAGCATTTT.